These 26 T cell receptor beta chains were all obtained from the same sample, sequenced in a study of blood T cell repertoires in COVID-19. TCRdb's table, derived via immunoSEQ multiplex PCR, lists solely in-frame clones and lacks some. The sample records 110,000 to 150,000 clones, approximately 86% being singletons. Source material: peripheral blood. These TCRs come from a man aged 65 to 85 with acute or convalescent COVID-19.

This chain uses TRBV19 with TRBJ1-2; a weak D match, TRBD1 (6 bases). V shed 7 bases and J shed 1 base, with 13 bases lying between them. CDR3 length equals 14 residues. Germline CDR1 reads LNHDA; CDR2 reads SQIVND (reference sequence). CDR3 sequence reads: CASNLGTRNYGYTF. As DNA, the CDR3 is TGTGCCAGTAACCTCGGGACACGTAACTATGGCTACACCTTC.

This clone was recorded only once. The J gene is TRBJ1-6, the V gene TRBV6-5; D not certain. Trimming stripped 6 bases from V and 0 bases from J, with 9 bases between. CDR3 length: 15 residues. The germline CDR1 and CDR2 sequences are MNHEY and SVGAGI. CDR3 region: CASRQSPSYNSPLHF. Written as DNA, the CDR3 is TGTGCCAGCAGACAGAGCCCCTCCTATAATTCACCCCTCCACTTT.

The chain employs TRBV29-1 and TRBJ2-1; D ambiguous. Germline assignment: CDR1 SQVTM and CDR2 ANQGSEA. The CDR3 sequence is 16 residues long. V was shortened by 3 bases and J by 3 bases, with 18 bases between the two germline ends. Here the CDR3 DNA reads TGCAGCGTTGACCTAAGAGACTCCTTATACTACAATGAGCAGTTCTTC. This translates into CSVDLRDSLYYNEQFF.

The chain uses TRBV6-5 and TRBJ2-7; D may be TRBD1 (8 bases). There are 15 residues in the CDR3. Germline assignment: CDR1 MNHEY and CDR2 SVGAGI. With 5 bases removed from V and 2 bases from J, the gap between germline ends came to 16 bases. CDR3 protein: CASSINRGGAYEQYF. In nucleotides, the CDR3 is TGTGCCAGCAGTATCAACAGGGGGGGGGCCTACGAGCAGTACTTC.

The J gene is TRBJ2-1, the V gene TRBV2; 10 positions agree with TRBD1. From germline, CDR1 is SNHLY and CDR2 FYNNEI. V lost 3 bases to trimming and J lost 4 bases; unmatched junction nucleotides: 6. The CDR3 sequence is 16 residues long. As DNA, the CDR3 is TGTGCCAGCAGTGAGGTTAGGGACAGGGGATACAATGAGCAGTTCTTC. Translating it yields CASSEVRDRGYNEQFF.

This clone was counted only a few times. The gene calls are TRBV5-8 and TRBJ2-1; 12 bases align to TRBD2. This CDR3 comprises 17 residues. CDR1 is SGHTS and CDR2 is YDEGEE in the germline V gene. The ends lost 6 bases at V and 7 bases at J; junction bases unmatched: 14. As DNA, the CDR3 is TGTGCCAGCATCAACTTTCTAATAGGACTAGCGGGGAATGAGCAGTTCTTC. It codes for CASINFLIGLAGNEQFF.

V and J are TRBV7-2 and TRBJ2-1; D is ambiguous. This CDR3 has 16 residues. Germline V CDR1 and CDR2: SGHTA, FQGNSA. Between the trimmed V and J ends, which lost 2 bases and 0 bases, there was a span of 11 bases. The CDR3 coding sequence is TGTGCCAGCAGCTTATCCGACACGTCCTCCTACAATGAGCAGTTCTTC. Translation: CASSLSDTSSYNEQFF.

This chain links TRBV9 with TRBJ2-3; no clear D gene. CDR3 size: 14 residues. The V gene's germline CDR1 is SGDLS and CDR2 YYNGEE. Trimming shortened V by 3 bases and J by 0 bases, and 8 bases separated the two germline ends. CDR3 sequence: CASSGTYSTDTQYF. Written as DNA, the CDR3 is TGTGCCAGCAGCGGTACCTATAGCACAGATACGCAGTATTTT.

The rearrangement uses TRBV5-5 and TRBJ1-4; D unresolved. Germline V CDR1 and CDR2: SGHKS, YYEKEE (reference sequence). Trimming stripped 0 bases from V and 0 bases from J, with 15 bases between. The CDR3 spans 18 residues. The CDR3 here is CASSLGFAVEATNEKLFF. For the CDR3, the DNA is TGTGCCAGCAGCTTGGGATTCGCGGTGGAGGCAACTAATGAAAAACTGTTTTTT.

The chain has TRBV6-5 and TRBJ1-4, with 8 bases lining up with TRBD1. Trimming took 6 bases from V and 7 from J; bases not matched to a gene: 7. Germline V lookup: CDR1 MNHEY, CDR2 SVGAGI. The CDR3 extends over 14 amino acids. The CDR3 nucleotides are TGTGCCAGCAGACACCAGGGGGCGGGTGAAAAACTGTTTTTT. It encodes CASRHQGAGEKLFF.

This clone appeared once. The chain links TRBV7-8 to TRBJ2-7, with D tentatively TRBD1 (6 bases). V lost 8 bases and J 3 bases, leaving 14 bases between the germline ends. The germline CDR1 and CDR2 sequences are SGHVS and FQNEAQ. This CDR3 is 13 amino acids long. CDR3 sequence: CASARDTSYEQYF. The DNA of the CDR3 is TGTGCCAGCGCCCGGGACACCAGCTACGAGCAGTACTTC.

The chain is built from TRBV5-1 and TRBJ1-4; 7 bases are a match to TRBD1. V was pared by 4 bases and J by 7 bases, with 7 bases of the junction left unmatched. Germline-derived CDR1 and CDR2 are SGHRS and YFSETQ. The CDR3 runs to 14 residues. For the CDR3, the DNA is TGCGCCAGCAGCAAGGGGGCGCAGGGTGAAAAACTGTTTTTT. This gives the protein CASSKGAQGEKLFF.

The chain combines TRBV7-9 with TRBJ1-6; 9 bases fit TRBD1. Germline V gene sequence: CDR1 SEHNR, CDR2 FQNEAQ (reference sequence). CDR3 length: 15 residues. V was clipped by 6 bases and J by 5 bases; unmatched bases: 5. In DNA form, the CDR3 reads TGTGCCAGCAGACTCCGGACAGGGGATAATTCACCCCTCCACTTT. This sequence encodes CASRLRTGDNSPLHF.

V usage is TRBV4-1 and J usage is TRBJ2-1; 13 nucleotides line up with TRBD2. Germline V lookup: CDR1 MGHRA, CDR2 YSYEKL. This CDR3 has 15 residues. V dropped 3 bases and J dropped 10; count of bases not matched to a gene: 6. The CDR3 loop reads CASSQALAGGDEQFF. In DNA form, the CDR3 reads TGCGCCAGCAGCCAGGCACTAGCGGGAGGGGACGAGCAGTTCTTC.

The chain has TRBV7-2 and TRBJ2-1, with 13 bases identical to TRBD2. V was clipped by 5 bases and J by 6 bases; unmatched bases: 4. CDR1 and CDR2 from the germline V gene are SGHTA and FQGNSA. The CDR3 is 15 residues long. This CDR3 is CASSLTSGRANEQFF. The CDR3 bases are TGTGCCAGCAGCCTCACTAGCGGGAGGGCCAATGAGCAGTTCTTC.

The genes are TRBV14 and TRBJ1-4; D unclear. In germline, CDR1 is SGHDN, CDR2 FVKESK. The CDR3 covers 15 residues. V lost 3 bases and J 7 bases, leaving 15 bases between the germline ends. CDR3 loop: CASSQTAGGGEKLFF. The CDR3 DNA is TGTGCCAGCAGCCAGACGGCAGGAGGCGGTGAAAAACTGTTTTTT.

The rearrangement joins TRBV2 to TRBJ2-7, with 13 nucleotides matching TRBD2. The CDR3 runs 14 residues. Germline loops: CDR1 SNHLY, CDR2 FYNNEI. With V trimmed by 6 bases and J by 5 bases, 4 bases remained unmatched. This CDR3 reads CASRTSGRPHEQYF. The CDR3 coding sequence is TGTGCCAGCAGGACTAGCGGGAGGCCCCACGAGCAGTACTTC. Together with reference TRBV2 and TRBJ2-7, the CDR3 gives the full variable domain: EPEVTQTPSHQVTQMGQEVILRCVPISNHLYFYWYRQILGQKVEFLVSFYNNEISEKSEIFDDQFSVERPDGSNFTLKIRSTKLEDSAMYFCASRTSGRPHEQYFGPGTRLTVT.

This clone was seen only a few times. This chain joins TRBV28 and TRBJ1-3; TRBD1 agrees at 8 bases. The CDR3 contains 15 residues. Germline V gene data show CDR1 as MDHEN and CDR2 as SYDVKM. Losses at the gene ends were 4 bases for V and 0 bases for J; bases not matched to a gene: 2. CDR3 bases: TGTGCCAGCAGTTCAGGGGGCTCCTCTGGAAACACCATATATTTT. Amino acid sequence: CASSSGGSSGNTIYF. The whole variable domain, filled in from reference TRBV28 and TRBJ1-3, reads DVKVTQSSRYLVKRTGEKVFLECVQDMDHENMFWYRQDPGLGLRLIYFSYDVKMKEKGDIPEGYSVSREKKERFSLILESASTNQTSMYLCASSSGGSSGNTIYFGEGSWLTVV.

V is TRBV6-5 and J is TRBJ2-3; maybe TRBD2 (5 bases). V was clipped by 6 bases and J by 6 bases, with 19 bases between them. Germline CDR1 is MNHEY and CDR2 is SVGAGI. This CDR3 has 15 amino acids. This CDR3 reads CASRSPLVTEDTQYF. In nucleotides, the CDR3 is TGTGCCAGCAGGTCACCACTAGTCACAGAGGATACGCAGTATTTT.

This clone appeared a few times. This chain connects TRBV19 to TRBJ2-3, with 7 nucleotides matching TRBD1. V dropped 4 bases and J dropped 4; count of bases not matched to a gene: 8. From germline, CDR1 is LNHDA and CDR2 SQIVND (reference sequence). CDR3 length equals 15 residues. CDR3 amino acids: CASSKDRSGPDTQYF. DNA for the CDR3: TGTGCCAGTAGTAAGGACAGGAGTGGTCCAGATACGCAGTATTTT.

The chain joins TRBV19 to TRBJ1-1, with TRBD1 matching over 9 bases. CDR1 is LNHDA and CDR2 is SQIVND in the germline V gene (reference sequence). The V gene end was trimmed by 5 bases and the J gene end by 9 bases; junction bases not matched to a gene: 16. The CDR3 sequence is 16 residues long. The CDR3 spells CASSSRQGDDSPKAFF. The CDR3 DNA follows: TGTGCCAGTAGTTCTCGACAGGGGGACGATTCCCCGAAAGCTTTCTTT.

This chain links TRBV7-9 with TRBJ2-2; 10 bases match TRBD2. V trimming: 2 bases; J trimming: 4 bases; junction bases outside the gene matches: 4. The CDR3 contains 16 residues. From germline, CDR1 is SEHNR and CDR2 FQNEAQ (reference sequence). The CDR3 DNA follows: TGTGCCAGCAGCTTATCGGGACTAGCGCCCACCGGGGAGCTGTTTTTT. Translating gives CASSLSGLAPTGELFF. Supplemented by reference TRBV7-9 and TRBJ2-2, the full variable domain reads DTGVSQNPRHKITKRGQNVTFRCDPISEHNRLYWYRQTLGQGPEFLTYFQNEAQLEKSRLLSDRFSAERPKGSFSTLEIQRTEQGDSAMYLCASSLSGLAPTGELFFGEGSRLTVL.

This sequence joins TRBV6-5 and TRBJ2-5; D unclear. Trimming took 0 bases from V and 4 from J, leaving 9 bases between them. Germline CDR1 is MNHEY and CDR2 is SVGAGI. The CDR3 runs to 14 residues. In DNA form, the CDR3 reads TGTGCCAGCAGTTACTCGTCAGTTCGAGAGACCCAGTACTTC. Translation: CASSYSSVRETQYF.

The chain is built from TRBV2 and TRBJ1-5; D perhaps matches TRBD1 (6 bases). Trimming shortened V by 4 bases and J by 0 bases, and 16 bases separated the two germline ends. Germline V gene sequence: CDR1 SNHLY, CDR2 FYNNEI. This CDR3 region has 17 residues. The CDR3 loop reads CASSVHTGTSSNQPQHF. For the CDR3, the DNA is TGTGCCAGCAGTGTACACACAGGGACATCTAGCAATCAGCCCCAGCATTTT.

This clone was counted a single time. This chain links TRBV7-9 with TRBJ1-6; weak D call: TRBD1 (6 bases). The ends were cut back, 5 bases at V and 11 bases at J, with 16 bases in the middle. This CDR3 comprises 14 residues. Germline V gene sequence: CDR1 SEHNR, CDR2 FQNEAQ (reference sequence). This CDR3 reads CASSPERGTAPLHF. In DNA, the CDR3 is TGTGCCAGCAGCCCGGAGAGGGGGACGGCACCCCTCCACTTT. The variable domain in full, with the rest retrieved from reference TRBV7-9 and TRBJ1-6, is DTGVSQNPRHKITKRGQNVTFRCDPISEHNRLYWYRQTLGQGPEFLTYFQNEAQLEKSRLLSDRFSAERPKGSFSTLEIQRTEQGDSAMYLCASSPERGTAPLHFGNGTRLTVT.

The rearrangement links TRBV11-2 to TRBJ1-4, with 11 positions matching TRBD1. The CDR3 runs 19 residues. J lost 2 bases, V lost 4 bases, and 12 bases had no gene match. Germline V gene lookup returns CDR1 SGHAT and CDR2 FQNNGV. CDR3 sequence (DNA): TGTGCCAGCAGCTCCCCGGACAGGGGGCGATGGTCGACTAATGAAAAACTGTTTTTT. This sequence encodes CASSSPDRGRWSTNEKLFF.